This TCR beta chain was retrieved from a study of T cells in Graves' hyperthyroidism and ophthalmopathy. Lactation, pregnancy, other autoimmune disease or uncontrolled infection excluded patients. Each diagnosis drew on symptoms, thyroxine, TRAb, thyroid ultrasound and orbital computed tomography findings. Germline CDR1 and CDR2: SSHAT and FNYEAQ (reference sequence). CDR3 length equals 14 residues. RNA transcripts yielded amplified TCR beta CDR3 regions. The TCR CDR3 first-round RT-PCR relied on the HTBI primer set. Via MiXCR, TCRdb re-called the multiplex PCR reads, giving one row per CDR3 protein. This repertoire shows 340,000 or so distinct CDR3 sequences, approximately 17% found once; its top ten account for around 33%. Study-level results: In blood, most of the thyroid clonotypes expanded above 0.001 were also present.

With regard to this clonotype: Its specificity is unknown. The junction differs from germline at one of its ends, possibly a read error.

The chain recombines TRBV7-7 with TRBJ2-3; D remains ambiguous. The sample consisted of blood. The origin of this receptor is a young man with Graves' hyperthyroidism. DNA of the CDR3: TGTGCTAGCAGCTTAGTCGCTGGAACAGATACGCAGTATTTT. It encodes CASSLVAGTDTQYF.